Described below is a single TCR beta chain sequence and its context. The target antigen is unknown. The sample is drawn from a study of glioma-infiltrating T cells. Notes on the study in general: Tissue and blood shared very few CDR3 sequences. Gliomas, especially low-grade, showed above-expected tissue-blood divergence; non-neoplastic patients showed below.

Using RNA template, CDR3s of TCR alpha and beta were amplified with iRepertoire arm-PCR. One-step reverse transcription and amplification started from about 100-400 ng of tissue mRNA or PBMC total RNA. TCRdb fed the multiplex PCR reads into MiXCR, producing one record per CDR3 protein. Of roughly 120,000 distinct CDR3 sequences listed, roughly 25% are singletons. The CDR3 is 14 amino acids. Germline V lookup: CDR1 SGHRS, CDR2 YFSETQ. The germline V and J ends were trimmed by 4 bases and 5 bases, with 13 bases remaining between them. The chain has TRBV5-1 and TRBJ2-1; D is perhaps TRBD2 (5 bases). Sequencing was performed on glioma tissue, nonneoplastic brain tissue, or PBMCs (not recorded which). This clonotype was obtained from a human donor with low-grade glioma or glioblastoma, undergoing nonglioma brain surgery, or in good health (not recorded which). The CDR3 protein is CASSILGKNNEQFF. The CDR3 DNA reads TGCGCCAGCAGCATCCTCGGGAAAAACAATGAGCAGTTCTTC.